The clone carrying this T cell receptor (beta chain) was found once. These data come from a study of T cell changes during pregnancy in multiple sclerosis. The protocol was immunoSEQ multiplex PCR, while the TCRdb copy is restricted to in-frame clones and leaves out a portion. The top ten hold around 1.4% of the sample, which has 80,000 to 95,000 clones, roughly 93% seen once. Germline V CDR1 and CDR2: SGHTA, FQGNSA. This CDR3 region has 13 residues. With V trimmed by 3 bases and J by 4 bases, 0 bases remained unmatched. The receptor comes from a female donor in good health, enrolled as a control in a pregnancy study. The rearrangement uses TRBV7-2 and TRBJ1-5; TRBD1 matches 7 bases. The sequences come from peripheral blood, collected in the third trimester of pregnancy. Here the CDR3 DNA reads TGTGCCAGCAGCTTGGGACAGAATCAGCCCCAGCATTTT. This gives the protein CASSLGQNQPQHF.